This T cell receptor beta chain was recovered during a study of regulatory T cells in long-lasting Graves disease (dated by TCRdb to the early 2020s). Background for the entire study: Persistent Graves' disease was defined as persistently positive TSH receptor autoantibodies together with antithyroid drug treatment for over 5 years. Persistent Graves' disease patients were compared with newly diagnosed Graves' disease patients by peripheral blood TCR sequencing and RNA sequencing. The study was registered as a clinical trial and conducted in China. A total of roughly 35 samples underwent TCR sequencing: about 13 from persistent and roughly 20 from newly diagnosed Graves' disease patients. Antithyroid drugs had been taken for approximately 10 years on average by persistent Graves' disease patients in the clinical cohort.

This clonotype was seen only a few times. Its recognized antigen is unknown. Per-nucleotide qualities are absent, and no much larger clonotype sits a single base away. The library was made by multiplex PCR. Reads for this sample came from an Illumina HiSeq 4000. CDR3 regions were amplified by Arm-PCR with iRepertoire HTBI primers to construct TCR beta libraries. PCR products were gel purified before sequencing. The paper's processing steps were these. A total of 62 TRBV and 14 TRBJ segments were identified across samples and were used for gene usage analysis of CDR3 amino acid clonotypes. Filtered high-quality paired reads were merged into contigs using COPE and FqMerger. BLAST was used to align contigs to IMGT TRBV, TRBD and TRBJ reference genes, with CDR3 defined following IMGT. Any clonotype with a frequency above 0.1% was classified as a highly expanded clone. Repertoire diversity was measured by Shannon entropy, and V-J evenness by the Gini coefficient. A clonotype found in more than one individual was treated as public. TCRdb itself trimmed the public reads at Q25 with fastp, ran MiXCR and retained productive beta chains. Each CDR3 protein gets just one entry, which takes the most common genes and DNA from the rows behind it. None of the V and J calls come from the authors' own analysis; TCRdb made them. A total of 450,000 or so distinct CDR3 sequences appear in this sample, 20% to 25% of them only once. The ten largest account for less than 15% of the sample.

A distance of 13 bases separates the germline ends of V and J, which lose 7 bases and 6 bases respectively. Sequences LNHDA (CDR1) and SQIVND (CDR2) are obtained from the germline V gene (reference sequence). Reading from cysteine to phenylalanine, the CDR3 counts 13 amino acids. Only CDR3 DNA is held: 39 bases, read in frame from base 1. The sample's time point label is to be understood as: persistent/refractory GD, antithyroid drugs over 5 years with positive TRAb. For both TCR sequencing and RNA sequencing, RNA was extracted from PBMCs using TRIzol. The diagnosis of Graves' disease followed American Thyroid Association guidelines. The patients came from an endocrinology department in Xi'an, China. From each patient, approximately 9 milliliters of peripheral blood was collected into an EDTA anticoagulant tube. Ficoll Paque Plus density gradient separation was used to isolate PBMCs, and no further T cell sorting was done. RNA quality was checked with an Agilent 2100 Bioanalyzer and agarose gel, and concentration with a NanoDrop 2000.

General study outcomes and caveats: TRBV28, TRBJ1-2 and TRBJ2-5 were preferentially used in persistent disease, while TRBV20-1 and TRBJ2-1 were favored in newly diagnosed disease. Peripheral blood alone was examined, since thyroid tissue, which constituted the primary lesion, could not be accessed. The authors noted that the small sample size was a limitation that may lower accuracy. Patients with persistent disease shared more public clonotypes (approximately 2,500) than newly diagnosed patients did (966). Sequencing and analysis were limited to the TCR beta chain. Lower TCR Shannon entropy and fewer highly expanded clones were observed in persistent Graves' disease patients than in newly diagnosed patients, which suggested clonal expansion.

The starting material was peripheral blood mononuclear cells (PBMCs), obtained when the disease was refractory, from a patient treated with antithyroid drugs. The rearranged chain carries TRBV19 and TRBJ1-5; possibly the D gene is TRBD1, per 5 matching bases. This clonotype was obtained from a female donor with Graves disease. CDR3 loop: CASTHRGGQPQHF. In nucleotide form, the sequence is TGTGCCAGTACTCATAGGGGAGGTCAGCCCCAGCATTTT.